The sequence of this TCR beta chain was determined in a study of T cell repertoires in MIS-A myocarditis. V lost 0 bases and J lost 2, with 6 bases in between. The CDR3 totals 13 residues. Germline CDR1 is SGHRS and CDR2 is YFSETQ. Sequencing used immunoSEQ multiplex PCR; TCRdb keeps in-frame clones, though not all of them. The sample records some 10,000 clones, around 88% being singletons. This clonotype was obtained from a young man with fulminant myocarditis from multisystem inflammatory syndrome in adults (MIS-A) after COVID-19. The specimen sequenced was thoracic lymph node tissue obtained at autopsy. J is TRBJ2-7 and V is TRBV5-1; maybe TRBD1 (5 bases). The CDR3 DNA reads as TGCGCCAGCAGCTTGGCGGACACCTACGAGCAGTACTTC. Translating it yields CASSLADTYEQYF.